The clone carrying this T cell receptor (beta chain) was seen a few times. What it recognizes is unknown. At one boundary the junction diverges from the germline segment, which might be a read error. The length of the CDR3 is 15 residues. Looked up from germline, CDR1 is MNHEY and CDR2 is SVGEGT. 5'RACE, which relied on constant-segment primers, yielded TCR alpha and TCR beta cDNA libraries carrying sample barcodes and UMIs. TCRdb used MiXCR to reprocess the 5' RACE reads, holding one entry per CDR3 protein. The sample gives roughly 400,000 distinct CDR3 sequences, about a sixth of which show up once; under 25% is in the top ten. This entry belongs to a study of T-cell memory formation after mild COVID-19. Study outcomes and limitations: Pre-infection memory already had some responding clones, implying cross-reactive memory joined. The SARS-CoV-2 specificity of second-wave clones reaching peak at day 37 remained unverified. Mainly CM and EM harbored the contracting CD4+ clones; mainly EMRA harbored the CD8+ ones.

The gene calls are TRBV6-2 or TRBV6-3 and TRBJ1-6; TRBD1 is a possible D gene (5 bases). This TCR derives from a man in his late teens or twenties who had mild COVID-19 (a few samples of this study predate the infection). Cell type and time point are not known. What was sequenced was PBMCs or a T cell subset sorted from them (not recorded which). The CDR3 protein is CASSDSGTSNSPLHF. Here the CDR3 DNA reads TGTGCCAGCAGTGACTCCGGGACGTCGAATTCACCCCTCCACTTT.